The source of this TCR beta chain is a study of T-cell reconstitution after alpha-beta-depleted transplantation in children. The study's findings and limits: Hyperexpanded clones declined; after one year, newly produced T cells mostly supplied diversity. Several hundred expanded graft clones reportedly supplied alpha-beta T cells about two months after transplant. It was surviving recipient T cells and thymic progenitors that gave some patients high TCRbeta diversity at day 60.

Comments on this clonotype: Its antigen is unknown.

V lost 6 bases, J lost 8 bases, and 6 bases stayed unmatched. The CDR3 length is 13 residues. CDR1 and CDR2 from the germline V gene are MDHEN and SYDVKM. Library preparation (for TCRbeta) was performed with unique molecular identifiers. Using its own MiXCR run on the PCR reads, TCRdb lists one record per CDR3 protein. This sample carries 490,000 or so distinct CDR3 sequences, 10% to 13% of them seen once, and the ten largest clones take around 2.2%. V usage is TRBV28 and J usage is TRBJ2-2; 7 nucleotides line up with TRBD2. Source: PBMCs, taken before TCRalphabeta/CD19-depleted stem cell transplant. The receptor comes from a child between 2 and 9 years old with inherited bone marrow failure, due to receive a stem cell transplant. In DNA form, the CDR3 reads TGTGCCAGCAGGGGCAGCGGGATAGGGGAGCTGTTTTTT. This sequence encodes CASRGSGIGELFF.